The clone carrying this T cell receptor beta chain was detected ten times or more. The data were taken from a study of HIV-infected patients and healthy controls. Losses at the gene ends were 4 bases for V and 5 bases for J; bases not matched to a gene: 8. Germline CDR1 reads SGDLS; CDR2 reads YYNGEE. This CDR3 comprises 16 residues. TCRdb independently ran MiXCR on the 5' RACE reads; one entry per CDR3 protein. Among under 70,000 distinct CDR3 sequences listed, roughly a fifth were seen once. The TCR sequence derives from a human donor in good health. The sequenced material came from CD4+ T cells from blood. This chain uses TRBV9 with TRBJ1-6; 8 nucleotides agree with TRBD1. DNA of the CDR3: TGTGCCAGCAGCCGAACCCCGGGACAGGATAATTCACCCCTCCACTTT. Its protein is CASSRTPGQDNSPLHF.